This TCR beta chain was captured by sequencing in a study of T cell responses to AZD1222 COVID-19 vaccine. On the study more broadly: Doses given second, at about 4 or about 12 weeks, were pooled. General study results and limits: At baseline, seropositivity was found in only 6 or 7 AZD1222 recipients. As reported, nearly half of all spike-specific TCRs target variant regions that are unmutated. Breadth and depth of Spike-specific TCRs rose after two AZD1222 doses.

TCRdb's copy holds only in-frame clones and misses some; the assay was immunoSEQ multiplex PCR. The sample consists of roughly 120,000 clones, about 89% of them appearing once. Points on this clone: Antigen specificity is unknown.

Germline assignment: CDR1 SQVTM and CDR2 ANQGSEA. The CDR3 totals 12 residues. V was pared by 4 bases and J by 6 bases, with 10 bases between. The V gene is TRBV29-1, the J gene TRBJ1-3, with D possibly matching TRBD1 (6 bases). The sequence was obtained from an adult in good health. Sequencing was performed on peripheral blood, taken on day 0 of AZD1222 vaccination. DNA of the CDR3: TGCAGCGTTGGGGCAGGGGAAAACACCATATATTTT. This encodes CSVGAGENTIYF.